A selection of T cell receptor beta chains follows, all from one sample in a study of response to subunit inactivated influenza vaccine. Via MiXCR, TCRdb re-called the RT-PCR reads, giving one row per CDR3 protein. The data show about 570,000 distinct CDR3 sequences, with roughly 12% seen just once and 8% to 13% held by the top ten. The data also belong to a second study, concerning T cells expressing NK-cell markers.

The starting material was PBMCs from blood, obtained on the day of vaccination. All receptors derive from a man aged 45-65 years who received an inactivated influenza vaccine. CDR3s include the opening cysteine and the closing phenylalanine or tryptophan. A D gene is named only where the DNA matches it firmly. A row's size may be missing; if present it is once, few, many or a size class.

TRBD1 | TRBJ1-2 | TRBV6-9 | few | TGTGCCAGCAGTTATGGGACAGGTCACGGCTACACCTTC | CASSYGTGHGYTF
. | TRBJ2-1 | TRBV5-1 | few | TGCGCCAGCAGCTTATCGTCGGGGGATCACAATGAGCAGTTCTTC | CASSLSSGDHNEQFF
TRBD2 | TRBJ2-1 | TRBV11-1 | . | TGTGCCAGCAGCTACCCCCCCAGGCTAGCGGGAAAGAGGAATGAGCAGTTCTTC | CASSYPPRLAGKRNEQFF
TRBD2 | TRBJ2-3 | TRBV7-2 | few | TGTGCCAGCAGCTTGAGCGGGAAGACTCCGTATTTT | CASSLSGKTPYF
. | TRBJ2-1 | TRBV14 | few | TGTGCCAGCAGCCAAGATGTAGGTGCTGGAGAGGGGGGGGCGAGGGAGCAGTTCTTC | CASSQDVGAGEGGAREQFF
. | TRBJ2-7 | TRBV20-1 | . | TGCAGTGCTAGTCCAGGGATAGACTACGAGCAGTACTTC | CSASPGIDYEQYF
. | TRBJ2-3 | TRBV9 | few | TGTGCCAGCAGCCCCTCAGGGACTGCCACAGATACGCAGTATTTT | CASSPSGTATDTQYF
. | TRBJ2-1 | TRBV12-3/TRBV12-4 | . | TGTGCCAGCAGTTTTAGCACCGGGTACAATGAGCAGTTCTTC | CASSFSTGYNEQFF
. | TRBJ2-2 | TRBV15 | few | TGTGCCACCAGCAGAGATCCGGGCCTCAAGGAAGGCGGGGAGCTGTTTTTT | CATSRDPGLKEGGELFF
. | TRBJ1-1 | TRBV2 | many | TGTGCCAGCAGGCTACAGGTTAACACTGAAGCTTTCTTT | CASRLQVNTEAFF
. | TRBJ2-5 | TRBV5-1 | . | TGCGCCAGCTTTCCCGGGGCAGAACAAGAGACCCAGTACTTC | CASFPGAEQETQYF
TRBD2 | TRBJ2-3 | TRBV3-1 | few | TGTGCCAGCAGTTCAACTAGCGGGAGGGACCCGAGAACAGATACGCAGTATTTT | CASSSTSGRDPRTDTQYF
. | TRBJ2-7 | TRBV28 | few | TGTGCCAGCAGTCCCCTACTAGGGACCGTCTACGAGCAGTACTTC | CASSPLLGTVYEQYF
TRBD1 | TRBJ2-5 | TRBV12-3/TRBV12-4 | . | TGTGCCAGCAGTTTCGGACAGGGGAGTTGGGAGACCCAGTACTTC | CASSFGQGSWETQYF
TRBD1 | TRBJ2-7 | TRBV9 | once | TGTGCCAGCAGCGAGGAGACAGGGGTGGGCGAGCAGTACTTC | CASSEETGVGEQYF
. | TRBJ1-5 | TRBV2 | . | TGTGCCAGCAGTAGGGTAGATCAGCCCCAGCATTTT | CASSRVDQPQHF
TRBD2 | TRBJ2-7 | TRBV6-1 | few | TGTGCCAGCACCTCACCTAGCGGGAGGGTAACACACGAGCAGTACTTC | CASTSPSGRVTHEQYF
. | TRBJ2-1 | TRBV25-1 | many | TGTGCCAGCAGTGAATCTAATAACAATGAGCAGTTCTTC | CASSESNNNEQFF
. | TRBJ2-4 | TRBV7-9 | few | TGTGCCAGCAGCGCCGGACACGTACTAGCCAAAAACATTCAGTACTTC | CASSAGHVLAKNIQYF
. | TRBJ2-1 | TRBV30 | many | TGTGCCTGCCGAAGACCTAGCTCCTACAATGAGCAGTTCTTC | CACRRPSSYNEQFF
. | TRBJ2-1 | TRBV30 | . | TGTGCCTGGAATTACCGGGACTCTAATGAGCAGTTCTTC | CAWNYRDSNEQFF
TRBD2 | TRBJ2-2 | TRBV4-2 | few | TGTGCCAGCAGTAAAGCCCCGACTAGCGGGGGGGCAAAAGCCGGGGAGCTGTTTTTT | CASSKAPTSGGAKAGELFF
. | TRBJ2-3 | TRBV5-5 | . | TGTGCCAGCAGCTGGCTACAACCGACCGGAAGCAGCACAGATACGCAGTATTTT | CASSWLQPTGSSTDTQYF
TRBD2 | TRBJ2-1 | TRBV28 | few | TGTGCCAGCACCGAGAATCCGGGACTAGGGAACAATGAGCAGTTCTTC | CASTENPGLGNNEQFF
TRBD2 | TRBJ2-7 | TRBV20-1 | few | TGCAGTGCTAGTCCACGGGAGGCTATATACGAGCAGTACTTC | CSASPREAIYEQYF
TRBD2 | TRBJ2-5 | TRBV7-8 | . | TGTGCCAGCAGCCCCGGGGGGGTAAACGCACAAGAGACCCAGTACTTC | CASSPGGVNAQETQYF
. | TRBJ2-3 | TRBV4-3 | . | TGCGCCAGCAGCCACGACTTGGCCACAGATACGCAGTATTTT | CASSHDLATDTQYF
. | TRBJ2-2 | TRBV6-2/TRBV6-3 | . | TGTGCCAGCAGTTACTCGATGCTGGGGCGAAACACCGGGGAGCTGTTTTTT | CASSYSMLGRNTGELFF
. | TRBJ2-1 | TRBV5-1 | few | TGCGCCAGCAGCTTGGAACTAGTTTACAATGAGCAGTTCTTC | CASSLELVYNEQFF
. | TRBJ2-5 | TRBV6-1 | . | TGTGCCAGCAGCGCGCGGCGGGGGCGAGAGACCCAGTACTTC | CASSARRGRETQYF
. | TRBJ2-1 | TRBV6-1 | . | TGTGCCAGCAGTGAAGGACAGGGAGGCTACAATGAGCAGTTCTTC | CASSEGQGGYNEQFF
. | TRBJ2-2 | TRBV30 | . | TGTGCCTGGAAGAGGGATAGTAGGACCGGGGAGCTGTTTTTT | CAWKRDSRTGELFF
TRBD1 | TRBJ1-2 | TRBV20-1 | few | TGCAGTGCTAGAGATCCGCAGGGGGCAGGCTATGGCTACACCTTC | CSARDPQGAGYGYTF
. | TRBJ2-2 | TRBV6-1 | . | TGTGCCAGTGCCCCGAGGGACTCCGGGGAGCTGTTTTTT | CASAPRDSGELFF